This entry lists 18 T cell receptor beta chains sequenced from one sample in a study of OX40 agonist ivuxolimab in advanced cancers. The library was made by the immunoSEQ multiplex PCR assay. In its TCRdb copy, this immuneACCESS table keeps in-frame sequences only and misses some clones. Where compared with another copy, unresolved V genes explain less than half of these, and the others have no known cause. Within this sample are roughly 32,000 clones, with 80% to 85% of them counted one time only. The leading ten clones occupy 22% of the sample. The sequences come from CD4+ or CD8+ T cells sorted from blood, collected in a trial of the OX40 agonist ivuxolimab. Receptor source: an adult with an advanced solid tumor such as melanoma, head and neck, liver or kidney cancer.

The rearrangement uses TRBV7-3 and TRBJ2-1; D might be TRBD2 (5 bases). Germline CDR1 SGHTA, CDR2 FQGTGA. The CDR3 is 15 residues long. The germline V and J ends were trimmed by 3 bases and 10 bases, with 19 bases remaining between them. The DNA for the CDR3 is TGTGCCAGCAGCTTGGTAGCGCCAACCATTGGGGAGCAGTTCTTC. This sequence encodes CASSLVAPTIGEQFF. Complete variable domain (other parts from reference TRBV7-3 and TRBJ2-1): GAGVSQTPSNKVTEKGKYVELRCDPISGHTALYWYRQSLGQGPEFLIYFQGTGAADDSGLPNDRFFAVRPEGSVSTLKIQRTERGDSAVYLCASSLVAPTIGEQFFGPGTRLTVL.

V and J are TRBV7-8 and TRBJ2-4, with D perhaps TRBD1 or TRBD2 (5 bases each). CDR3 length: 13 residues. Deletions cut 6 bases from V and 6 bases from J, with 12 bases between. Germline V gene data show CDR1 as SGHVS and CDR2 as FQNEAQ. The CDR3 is CASSSRGLNIQYF. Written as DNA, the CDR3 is TGTGCCAGCAGTTCCCGGGGCCTAAACATTCAGTACTTC. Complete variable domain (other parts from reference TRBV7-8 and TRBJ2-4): GAGVSQSPRYKVAKRGQDVALRCDPISGHVSLFWYQQALGQGPEFLTYFQNEAQLDKSGLPSDRFFAERPEGSVSTLKIQRTQQEDSAVYLCASSSRGLNIQYFGAGTRLSVL.

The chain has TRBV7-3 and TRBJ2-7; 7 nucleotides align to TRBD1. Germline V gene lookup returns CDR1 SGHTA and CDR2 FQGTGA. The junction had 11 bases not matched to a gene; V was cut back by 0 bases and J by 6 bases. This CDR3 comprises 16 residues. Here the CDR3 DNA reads TGTGCCAGCAGCTTAACGTCAGGGGGACAGACGGGCGAGCAGTACTTC. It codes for CASSLTSGGQTGEQYF. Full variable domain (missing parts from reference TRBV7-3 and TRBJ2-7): GAGVSQTPSNKVTEKGKYVELRCDPISGHTALYWYRQSLGQGPEFLIYFQGTGAADDSGLPNDRFFAVRPEGSVSTLKIQRTERGDSAVYLCASSLTSGGQTGEQYFGPGTRLTVT.

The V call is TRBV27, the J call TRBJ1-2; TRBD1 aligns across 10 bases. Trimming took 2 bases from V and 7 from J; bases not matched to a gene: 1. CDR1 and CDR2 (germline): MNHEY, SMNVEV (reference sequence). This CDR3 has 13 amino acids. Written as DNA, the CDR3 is TGTGCCAGCAGTTTAGGGACAGGGGTTGGCTACACCTTC. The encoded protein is CASSLGTGVGYTF.

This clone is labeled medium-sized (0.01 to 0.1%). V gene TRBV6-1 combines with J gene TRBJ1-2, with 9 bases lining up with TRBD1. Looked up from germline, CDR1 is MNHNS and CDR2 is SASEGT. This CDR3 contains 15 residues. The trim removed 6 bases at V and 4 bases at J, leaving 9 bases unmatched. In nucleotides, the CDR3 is TGTGCCAGCAGCCACGGGACAGGGAACCCCTATGGCTACACCTTC. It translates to CASSHGTGNPYGYTF.

Here the CDR3 DNA reads TGTGCCAGCAGCCCGCGGACAGGGGGACAGCCCCAGCATTTT. This gives the protein CASSPRTGGQPQHF. The genes are TRBV2 and TRBJ1-5, with 10 positions matching TRBD1. After removal of 6 bases from V and 7 bases from J, the junction contained 6 bases not matched to a gene. Germline V gene sequence: CDR1 SNHLY, CDR2 FYNNEI. This CDR3 is built from 14 residues.

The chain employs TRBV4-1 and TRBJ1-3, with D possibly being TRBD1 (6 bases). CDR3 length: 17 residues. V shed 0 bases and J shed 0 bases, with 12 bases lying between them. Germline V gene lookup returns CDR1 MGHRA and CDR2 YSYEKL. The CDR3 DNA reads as TGCGCCAGCAGCCAAGATTCGGACAGTTCCTCTGGAAACACCATATATTTT. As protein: CASSQDSDSSSGNTIYF.

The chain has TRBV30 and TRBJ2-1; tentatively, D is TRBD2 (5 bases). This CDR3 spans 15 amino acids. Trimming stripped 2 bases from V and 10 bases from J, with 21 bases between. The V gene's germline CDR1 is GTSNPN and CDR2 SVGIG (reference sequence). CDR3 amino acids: CAWSRGRRWVWEQFF. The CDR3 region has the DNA TGTGCCTGGAGTCGGGGTAGACGGTGGGTTTGGGAGCAGTTCTTC.

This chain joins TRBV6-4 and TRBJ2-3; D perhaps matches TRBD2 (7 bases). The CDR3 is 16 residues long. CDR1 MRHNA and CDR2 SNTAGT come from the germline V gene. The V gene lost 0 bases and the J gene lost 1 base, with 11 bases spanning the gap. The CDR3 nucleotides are TGTGCCAGCAGTGACTCGGGCGGGGGCGGCACAGATACGCAGTATTTT. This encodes CASSDSGGGGTDTQYF.

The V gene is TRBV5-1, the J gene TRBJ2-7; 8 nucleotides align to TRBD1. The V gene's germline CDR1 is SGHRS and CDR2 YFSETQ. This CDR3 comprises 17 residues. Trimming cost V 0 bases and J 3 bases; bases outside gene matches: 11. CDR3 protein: CASSLGLVPRGLYEQYF. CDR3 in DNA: TGCGCCAGCAGCTTGGGCCTAGTCCCCAGGGGGCTCTACGAGCAGTACTTC.

Here the CDR3 reads CASSASGAVSYEQYF. The CDR3 DNA follows: TGTGCCAGCAGCGCCTCGGGGGCTGTCTCCTACGAGCAGTACTTC. The chain joins TRBV6-6 to TRBJ2-7, with D perhaps being TRBD1 or TRBD2 (6 bases each). V gave up 6 bases and J gave up 0 bases, with 15 bases separating them. CDR3 size: 15 residues. From germline, CDR1 is MNHNY and CDR2 SVGAGI (reference sequence).

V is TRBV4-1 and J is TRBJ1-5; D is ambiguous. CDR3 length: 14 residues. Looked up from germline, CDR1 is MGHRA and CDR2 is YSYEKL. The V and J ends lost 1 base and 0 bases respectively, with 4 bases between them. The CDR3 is CASSQVSSNQPQHF. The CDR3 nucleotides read TGCGCCAGCAGCCAAGTGAGTAGCAATCAGCCCCAGCATTTT.

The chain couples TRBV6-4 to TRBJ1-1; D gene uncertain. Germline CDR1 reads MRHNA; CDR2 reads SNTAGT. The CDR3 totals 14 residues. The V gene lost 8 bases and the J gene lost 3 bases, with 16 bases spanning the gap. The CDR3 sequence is CASPSKGKDTEAFF. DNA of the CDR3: TGTGCCAGCCCCTCGAAGGGTAAGGACACTGAAGCTTTCTTT.

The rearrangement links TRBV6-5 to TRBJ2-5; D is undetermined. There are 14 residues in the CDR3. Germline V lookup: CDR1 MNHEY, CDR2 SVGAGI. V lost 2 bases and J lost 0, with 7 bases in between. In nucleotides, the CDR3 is TGTGCCAGCAGTTACCGGTGGGACCAAGAGACCCAGTACTTC. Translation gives CASSYRWDQETQYF.

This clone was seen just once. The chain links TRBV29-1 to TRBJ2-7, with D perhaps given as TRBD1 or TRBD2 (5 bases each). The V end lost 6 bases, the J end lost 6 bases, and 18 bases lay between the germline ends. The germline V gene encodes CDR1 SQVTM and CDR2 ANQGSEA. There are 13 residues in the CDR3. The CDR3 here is CSVRDPKDGEQYF. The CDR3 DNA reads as TGCAGCGTCCGGGACCCCAAAGACGGCGAGCAGTACTTC.

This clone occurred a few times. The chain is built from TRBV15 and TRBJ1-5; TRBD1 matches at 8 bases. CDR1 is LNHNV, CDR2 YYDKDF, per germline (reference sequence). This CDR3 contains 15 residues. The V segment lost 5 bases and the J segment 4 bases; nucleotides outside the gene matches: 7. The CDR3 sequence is CATSARRTGNQPQHF. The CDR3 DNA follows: TGTGCCACCAGCGCTAGAAGGACAGGGAATCAGCCCCAGCATTTT.

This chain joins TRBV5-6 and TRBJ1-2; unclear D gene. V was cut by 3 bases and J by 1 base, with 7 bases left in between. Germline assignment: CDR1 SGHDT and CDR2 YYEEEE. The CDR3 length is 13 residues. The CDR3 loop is CASSSGSNYGYTF. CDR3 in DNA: TGTGCCAGCAGCTCGGGAAGTAACTATGGCTACACCTTC.

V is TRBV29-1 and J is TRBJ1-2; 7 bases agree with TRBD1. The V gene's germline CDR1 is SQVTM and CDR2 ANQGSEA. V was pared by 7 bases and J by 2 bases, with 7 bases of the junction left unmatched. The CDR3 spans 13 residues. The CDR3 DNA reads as TGCAGCGGCCAAACAGGGGAGAACTATGGCTACACCTTC. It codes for CSGQTGENYGYTF.